This T cell receptor (beta chain) originates from a study of radiation and T cells in renal cell carcinoma. Study-level information: Nephrectomy followed 15 Gy stereotactic body radiation by 4 weeks. General observations from the study: In blood, top tumor clones expanded by 2 weeks, shrinking by 4. Without pretreatment biopsies, baseline tumor clonotype presence was undetermined.

Sequencing used immunoSEQ multiplex PCR; TCRdb keeps in-frame clones, though not all of them. The sample shows some 140,000 clones, about 88% of them seen only once. Trimming pared 2 bases from V and 2 bases from J, leaving 10 bases between. The CDR3 consists of 15 residues. Germline values: CDR1 MNHNS, CDR2 SASEGT. About this clone: No antigen is known for it.

Indicated time point: baseline pretreatment blood. Sample treatment: 15 Gy SBRT to primary tumor, nephrectomy 4 weeks later. Radiation-treated patients gave blood at baseline, week 2 and week 4. The source was blood, collected from a patient whose treatment included radiotherapy and nephrectomy. This chain uses TRBV6-1 with TRBJ1-5; D gene ambiguous. The sequence was obtained from a woman in her 50s with renal cell carcinoma. The DNA of the CDR3 is TGTGCCAGCAGTGAACGGTTGGCGGGCAATCAGCCCCAGCATTTT. Amino acids: CASSERLAGNQPQHF.